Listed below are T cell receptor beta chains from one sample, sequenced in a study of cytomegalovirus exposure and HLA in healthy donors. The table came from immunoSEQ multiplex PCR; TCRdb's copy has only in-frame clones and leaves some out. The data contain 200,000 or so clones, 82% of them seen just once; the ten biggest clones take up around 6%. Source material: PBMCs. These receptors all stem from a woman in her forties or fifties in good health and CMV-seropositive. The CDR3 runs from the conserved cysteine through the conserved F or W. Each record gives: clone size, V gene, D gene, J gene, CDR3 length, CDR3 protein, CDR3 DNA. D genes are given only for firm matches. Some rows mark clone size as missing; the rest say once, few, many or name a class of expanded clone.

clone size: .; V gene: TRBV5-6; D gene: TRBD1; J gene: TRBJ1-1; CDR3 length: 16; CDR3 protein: CASSLPGQGRDTEAFF; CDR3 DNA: TGTGCCAGCAGCCTCCCCGGACAGGGGAGGGACACTGAAGCTTTCTTT
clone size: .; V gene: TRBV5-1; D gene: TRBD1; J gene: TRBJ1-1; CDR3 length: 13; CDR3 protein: CASSRGTDREAFF; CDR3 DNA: TGCGCCAGCAGCCGCGGGACAGATCGTGAAGCTTTCTTT
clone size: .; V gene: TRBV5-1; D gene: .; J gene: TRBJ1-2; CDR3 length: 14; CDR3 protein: CASSSNQGKYGYTF; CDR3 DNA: TGCGCCAGCAGCTCTAACCAGGGGAAATATGGCTACACCTTC
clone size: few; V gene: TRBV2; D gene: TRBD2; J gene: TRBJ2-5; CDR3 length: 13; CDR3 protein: CASTGTSKETQYF; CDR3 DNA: TGTGCCAGCACAGGGACTAGCAAAGAGACCCAGTACTTC
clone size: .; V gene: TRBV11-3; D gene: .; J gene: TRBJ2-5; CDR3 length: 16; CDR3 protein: CASSPGSGEGEETQYF; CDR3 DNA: TGTGCCAGCAGCCCAGGCTCGGGAGAGGGAGAGGAGACCCAGTACTTC
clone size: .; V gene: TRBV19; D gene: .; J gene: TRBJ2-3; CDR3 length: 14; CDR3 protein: CASKGGSGADTQYF; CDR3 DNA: TGTGCCAGTAAGGGCGGTTCCGGGGCAGATACGCAGTATTTT
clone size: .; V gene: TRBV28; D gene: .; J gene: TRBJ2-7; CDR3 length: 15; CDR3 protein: CASRTPGAGAGEQYF; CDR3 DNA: TGTGCCAGCCGAACACCGGGGGCGGGGGCGGGGGAGCAGTACTTC
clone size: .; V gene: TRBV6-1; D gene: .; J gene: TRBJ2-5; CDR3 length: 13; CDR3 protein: CASRVQVKETQYF; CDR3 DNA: TGTGCCAGCAGAGTACAGGTGAAAGAGACCCAGTACTTC
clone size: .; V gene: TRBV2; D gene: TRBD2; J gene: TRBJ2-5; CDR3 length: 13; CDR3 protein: CATKRDFQETQYF; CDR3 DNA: TGTGCCACTAAGCGGGACTTCCAAGAGACCCAGTACTTC
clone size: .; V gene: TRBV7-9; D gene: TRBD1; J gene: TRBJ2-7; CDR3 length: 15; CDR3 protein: CSSSSGGQGTDEQYF; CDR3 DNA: TGTTCCAGCAGCTCGGGGGGACAGGGGACGGACGAGCAGTACTTC
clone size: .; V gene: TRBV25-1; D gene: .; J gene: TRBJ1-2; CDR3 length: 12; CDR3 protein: CASTDSDYGYTF; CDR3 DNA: TGTGCCAGCACCGACAGCGACTATGGCTACACCTTC
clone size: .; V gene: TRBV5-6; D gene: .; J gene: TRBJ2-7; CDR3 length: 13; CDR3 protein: CASSPVGAYEQYF; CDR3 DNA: TGTGCCAGCAGCCCGGTAGGGGCCTACGAGCAGTACTTC
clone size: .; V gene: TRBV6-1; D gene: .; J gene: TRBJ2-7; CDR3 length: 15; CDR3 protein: CASSEPQGINYEQYF; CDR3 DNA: TGTGCCAGCAGTGAACCACAGGGTATAAACTACGAGCAGTACTTC
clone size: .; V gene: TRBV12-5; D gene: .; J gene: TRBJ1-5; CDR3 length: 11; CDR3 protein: CASGLEQDQHF; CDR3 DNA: TGTGCTAGTGGTTTGGAGCAGGACCAGCATTTT
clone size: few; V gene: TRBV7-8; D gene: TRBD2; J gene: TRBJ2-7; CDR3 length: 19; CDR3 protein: CASSLAPRGLAGGTYEQYF; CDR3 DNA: TGTGCCAGCAGCTTAGCGCCGAGGGGTCTAGCGGGAGGTACCTACGAGCAGTACTTC
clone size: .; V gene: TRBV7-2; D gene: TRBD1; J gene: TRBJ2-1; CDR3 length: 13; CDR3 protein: CASSFQGAKEQFF; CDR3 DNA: TGTGCCAGCAGCTTCCAGGGGGCTAAGGAGCAGTTCTTC
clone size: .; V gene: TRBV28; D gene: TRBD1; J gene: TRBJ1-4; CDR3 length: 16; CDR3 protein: CASSLAGGTTNEKLFF; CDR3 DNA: TGTGCCAGCAGTTTAGCAGGGGGGACAACTAATGAAAAACTGTTTTTT
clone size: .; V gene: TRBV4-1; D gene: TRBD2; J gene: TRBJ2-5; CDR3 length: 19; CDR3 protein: CASSLPRGTSGGRQEAQYF; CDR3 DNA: TGCGCCAGCAGCCTCCCCCGGGGGACTAGCGGGGGACGTCAAGAGGCCCAGTACTTC
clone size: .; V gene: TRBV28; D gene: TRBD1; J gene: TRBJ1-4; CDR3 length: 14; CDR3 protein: CASSPGQGREKLFF; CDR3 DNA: TGTGCCAGCAGCCCGGGACAGGGGCGGGAAAAACTGTTTTTT
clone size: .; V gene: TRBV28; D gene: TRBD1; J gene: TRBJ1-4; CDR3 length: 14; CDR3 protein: CASSRQGGYEKLFF; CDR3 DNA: TGTGCCAGCAGTCGACAGGGGGGTTATGAAAAACTGTTTTTT
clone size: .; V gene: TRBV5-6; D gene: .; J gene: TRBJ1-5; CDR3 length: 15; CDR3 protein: CASSLRARKGQPQHF; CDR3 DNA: TGTGCCAGCAGCCTGAGGGCGAGAAAAGGTCAGCCCCAGCATTTT
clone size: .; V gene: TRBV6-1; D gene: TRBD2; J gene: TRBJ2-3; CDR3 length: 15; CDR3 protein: CASITGLAGEDTQYF; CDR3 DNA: TGTGCCAGCATTACCGGACTAGCGGGGGAGGATACGCAGTATTTT
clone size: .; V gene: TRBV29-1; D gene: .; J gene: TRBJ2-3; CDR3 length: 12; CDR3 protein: CSVGRATDTQYF; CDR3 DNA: TGCAGCGTTGGCAGGGCTACAGATACGCAGTATTTT
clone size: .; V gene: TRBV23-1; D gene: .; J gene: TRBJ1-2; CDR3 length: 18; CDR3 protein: CASSQSGEGQRANYGYTF; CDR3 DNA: TGCGCCAGCAGTCAATCAGGCGAAGGACAGAGAGCTAACTATGGCTACACCTTC
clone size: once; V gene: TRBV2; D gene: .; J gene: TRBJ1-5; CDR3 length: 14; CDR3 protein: CASKGDTSNQPQHF; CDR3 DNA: TGTGCCAGCAAAGGGGACACCAGCAATCAGCCCCAGCATTTT
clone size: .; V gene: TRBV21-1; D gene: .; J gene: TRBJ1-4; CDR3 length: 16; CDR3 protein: CASSSGQPTTNEKLFF; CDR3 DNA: TGTGCCAGCAGCAGTGGACAGCCGACAACTAATGAAAAACTGTTTTTT
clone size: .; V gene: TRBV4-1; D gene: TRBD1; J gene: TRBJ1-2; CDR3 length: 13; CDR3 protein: CASSPTGGRGYTF; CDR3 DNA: TGCGCCAGCAGCCCTACAGGGGGCAGAGGCTACACCTTC
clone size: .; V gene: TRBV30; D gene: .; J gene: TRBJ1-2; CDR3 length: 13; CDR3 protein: CAWSPKRNYGYTF; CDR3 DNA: TGTGCCTGGAGCCCTAAAAGAAACTATGGCTACACCTTC
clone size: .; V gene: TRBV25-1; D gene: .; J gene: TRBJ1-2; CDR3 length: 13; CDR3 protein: CASSRGLNYGYTF; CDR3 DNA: TGTGCCAGCAGCCGGGGTCTTAACTATGGCTACACCTTC
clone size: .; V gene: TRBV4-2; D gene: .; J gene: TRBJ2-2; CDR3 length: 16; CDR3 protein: CASSQGAGRSIGELFF; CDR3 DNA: TGTGCCAGCAGCCAAGGAGCAGGGAGGTCAATCGGGGAGCTGTTTTTT
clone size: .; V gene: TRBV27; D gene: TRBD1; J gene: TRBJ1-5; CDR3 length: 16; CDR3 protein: CASSSTLGGAPQPQHF; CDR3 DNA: TGTGCCAGCAGTTCAACCCTAGGGGGCGCACCTCAGCCCCAGCATTTT
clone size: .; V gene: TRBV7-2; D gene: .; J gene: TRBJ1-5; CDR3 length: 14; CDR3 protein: CASSSGSPNQPQHF; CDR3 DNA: TGTGCCAGCAGCTCTGGGAGCCCGAATCAGCCCCAGCATTTT
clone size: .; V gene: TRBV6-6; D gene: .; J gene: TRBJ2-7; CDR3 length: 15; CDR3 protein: CASSYGQLLGYEQYF; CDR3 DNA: TGTGCCAGCAGTTACGGACAGCTCCTCGGCTACGAGCAGTACTTC
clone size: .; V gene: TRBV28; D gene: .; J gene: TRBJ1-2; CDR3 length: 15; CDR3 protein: CASILRPGWSFGYTF; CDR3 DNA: TGTGCCAGCATCCTACGCCCGGGGTGGTCTTTTGGCTACACCTTC
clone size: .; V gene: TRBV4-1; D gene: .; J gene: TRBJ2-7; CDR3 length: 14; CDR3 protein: CASSYLPLSYEQYF; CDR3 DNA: TGCGCCAGCAGCTATCTCCCCCTTTCGTACGAGCAGTACTTC
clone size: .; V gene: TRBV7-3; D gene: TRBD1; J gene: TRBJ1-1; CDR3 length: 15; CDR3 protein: CASSLLPGGITEAFF; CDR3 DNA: TGTGCCAGCAGCTTACTTCCAGGGGGGATCACTGAAGCTTTCTTT
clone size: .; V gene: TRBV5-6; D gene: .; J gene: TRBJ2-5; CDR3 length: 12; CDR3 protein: CASRGPKWTQYF; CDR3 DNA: TGTGCCAGCAGGGGGCCTAAGTGGACCCAGTACTTC
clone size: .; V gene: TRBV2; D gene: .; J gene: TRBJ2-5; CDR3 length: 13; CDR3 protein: CASIEFSGETQYF; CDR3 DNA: TGTGCCAGCATCGAATTCTCGGGGGAGACCCAGTACTTC
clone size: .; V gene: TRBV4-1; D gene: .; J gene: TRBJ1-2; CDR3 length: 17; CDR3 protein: CASSQDISAGANYGYTF; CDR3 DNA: TGCGCCAGCAGCCAAGATATTTCAGCGGGGGCTAACTATGGCTACACCTTC
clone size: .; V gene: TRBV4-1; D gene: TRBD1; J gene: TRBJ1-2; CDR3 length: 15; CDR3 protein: CASSPGPTGVYGYTF; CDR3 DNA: TGCGCCAGCAGCCCAGGGCCCACAGGGGTCTATGGCTACACCTTC
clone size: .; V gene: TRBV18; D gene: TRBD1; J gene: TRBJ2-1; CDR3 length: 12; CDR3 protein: CASSGQGYEQFF; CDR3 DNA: TGTGCCAGCTCAGGACAGGGCTATGAGCAGTTCTTC
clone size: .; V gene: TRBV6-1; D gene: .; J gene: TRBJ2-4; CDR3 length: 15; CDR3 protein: CASSEPDMPSFIQYF; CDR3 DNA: TGTGCCAGCAGTGAACCTGACATGCCGAGTTTCATTCAGTACTTC
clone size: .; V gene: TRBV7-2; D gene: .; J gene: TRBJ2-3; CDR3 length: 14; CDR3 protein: CASSLAAKTDTQYF; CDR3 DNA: TGTGCCAGCAGCTTAGCGGCAAAGACAGATACGCAGTATTTT
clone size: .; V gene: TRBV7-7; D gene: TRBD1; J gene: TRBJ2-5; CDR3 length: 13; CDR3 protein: CASSRGQGETQYF; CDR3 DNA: TGTGCTAGCAGCCGAGGACAGGGGGAGACCCAGTACTTC
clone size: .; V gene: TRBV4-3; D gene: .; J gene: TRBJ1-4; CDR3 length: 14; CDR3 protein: CASSQGQGGEKLFF; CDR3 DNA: TGCGCCAGCAGCCAAGGGCAGGGAGGAGAAAAACTGTTTTTT
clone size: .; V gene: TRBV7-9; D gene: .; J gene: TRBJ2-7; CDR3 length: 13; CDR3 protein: CSSRRSAIYEQYF; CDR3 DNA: TGTTCCAGCAGGAGAAGTGCTATCTACGAGCAGTACTTC
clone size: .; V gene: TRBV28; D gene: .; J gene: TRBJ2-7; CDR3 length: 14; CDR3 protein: CASNAQGDPYEQYF; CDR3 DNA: TGTGCCAGCAACGCTCAAGGGGATCCCTACGAGCAGTACTTC
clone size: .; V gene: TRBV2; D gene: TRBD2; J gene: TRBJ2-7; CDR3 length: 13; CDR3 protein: CASSIAGVGEQYF; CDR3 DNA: TGTGCCAGCAGTATAGCGGGAGTCGGCGAGCAGTACTTC
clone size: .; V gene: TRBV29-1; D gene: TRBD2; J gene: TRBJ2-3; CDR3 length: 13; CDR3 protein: CSEGTSGTDTQYF; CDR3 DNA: TGCAGCGAGGGGACTAGCGGGACAGATACGCAGTATTTT
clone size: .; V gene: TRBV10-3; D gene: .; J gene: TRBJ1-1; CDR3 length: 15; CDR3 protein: CAIGGKGPKNTEAFF; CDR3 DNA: TGTGCCATCGGGGGGAAGGGCCCCAAGAACACTGAAGCTTTCTTT
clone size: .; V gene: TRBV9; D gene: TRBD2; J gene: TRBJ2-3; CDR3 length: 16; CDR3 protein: CASSGTSGGGADTQYF; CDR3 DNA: TGTGCCAGCAGCGGGACTAGCGGGGGGGGCGCAGATACGCAGTATTTT
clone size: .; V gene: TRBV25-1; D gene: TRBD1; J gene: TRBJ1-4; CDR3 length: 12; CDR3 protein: CASRQGGEKLFF; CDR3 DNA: TGTGCCAGCCGACAGGGAGGCGAAAAACTGTTTTTT
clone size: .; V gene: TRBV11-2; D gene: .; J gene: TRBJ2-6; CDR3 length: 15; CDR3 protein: CASSLTVSGANVLTF; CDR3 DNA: TGTGCCAGCAGCTTGACTGTCTCTGGGGCCAACGTCCTGACTTTC
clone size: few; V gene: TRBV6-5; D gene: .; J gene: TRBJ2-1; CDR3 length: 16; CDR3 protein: CASSYWADRGGNEQFF; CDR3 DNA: TGTGCCAGCAGTTACTGGGCTGACAGGGGAGGGAATGAGCAGTTCTTC
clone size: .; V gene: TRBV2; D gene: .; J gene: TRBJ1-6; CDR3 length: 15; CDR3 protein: CASSEGAPNNSPLHF; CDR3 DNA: TGTGCCAGCAGTGAAGGAGCGCCTAATAATTCACCCCTCCACTTT
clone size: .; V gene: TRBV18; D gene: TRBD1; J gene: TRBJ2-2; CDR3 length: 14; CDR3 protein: CASSRDRGTGELFF; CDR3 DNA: TGTGCCAGCTCACGGGACAGGGGCACCGGGGAGCTGTTTTTT
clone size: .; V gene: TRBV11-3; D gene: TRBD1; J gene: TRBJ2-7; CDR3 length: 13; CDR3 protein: CASSLDRGYEQYF; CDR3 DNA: TGTGCCAGCAGCCTGGACAGGGGGTACGAGCAGTACTTC
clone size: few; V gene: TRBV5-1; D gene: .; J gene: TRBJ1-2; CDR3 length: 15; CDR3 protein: CASSLGQGRADGYTF; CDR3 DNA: TGCGCCAGCAGCTTGGGGCAGGGAAGAGCTGATGGCTACACCTTC
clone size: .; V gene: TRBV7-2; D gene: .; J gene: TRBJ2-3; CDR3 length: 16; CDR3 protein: CASSLDQTTSTDTQYF; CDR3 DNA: TGTGCCAGCAGCTTAGACCAGACGACTAGCACAGATACGCAGTATTTT